These 5 T cell receptor beta chains were all obtained from the same sample, sequenced in a study of cytomegalovirus exposure and HLA in healthy donors. Libraries were prepared by immunoSEQ multiplex PCR; TCRdb keeps only in-frame clonotypes and omits some of them. The sample includes 120,000 or so clones, about 84% of them seen just once. The sequenced sample was PBMCs. These receptors originate from a man between 18 and 35 years old in good health and CMV-seronegative.

This chain links TRBV19 with TRBJ1-4; 8 nucleotides align to TRBD1. This CDR3 has 15 amino acids. Unmatched junction bases numbered 10, after V lost 5 bases and J lost 8 bases. Germline V CDR1 and CDR2: LNHDA, SQIVND (reference sequence). CDR3 region: CASSAQGAGEEKLFF. The CDR3 nucleotides are TGTGCCAGTAGTGCTCAGGGGGCGGGCGAGGAAAAACTGTTTTTT.

V is TRBV25-1 and J is TRBJ2-3, with D perhaps TRBD1 (5 bases). The length of the CDR3 is 16 residues. Trimming pared 2 bases from V and 0 bases from J, leaving 12 bases between. Germline V CDR1 and CDR2: MGHDK, SYGVNS. CDR3 amino acids: CASSESRTFSTDTQYF. The CDR3 DNA reads TGTGCCAGCAGTGAAAGTAGGACATTTAGCACAGATACGCAGTATTTT.

V and J are TRBV25-1 and TRBJ2-1, with a tentative D call TRBD1 (6 bases). Trimming removed 3 bases at V and 9 bases at J, with 15 bases between. Looked up from germline, CDR1 is MGHDK and CDR2 is SYGVNS. The CDR3 has 14 residues. CDR3 protein: CASSETGRSSEQFF. The DNA for the CDR3 is TGTGCCAGCAGTGAGACAGGAAGGTCAAGTGAGCAGTTCTTC.

V is TRBV7-2 and J is TRBJ2-5, with D maybe TRBD2 (6 bases). This CDR3 spans 15 amino acids. V dropped 3 bases and J dropped 2 bases, with 13 bases sitting between them. CDR1 SGHTA and CDR2 FQGNSA come from the germline V gene. The CDR3 region has the DNA TGTGCCAGCAGCTTCCCTTCCGGGGGACAAGAGACCCAGTACTTC. This translates into CASSFPSGGQETQYF.

This clone was detected a few times. The chain uses TRBV30 and TRBJ1-1; TRBD1 matches 9 bases. The V gene's germline CDR1 is GTSNPN and CDR2 SVGIG (reference sequence). The CDR3 runs to 13 residues. The J segment lost 3 bases and the V segment lost 3 bases, leaving 2 bases of the junction unmatched. The CDR3 protein is CAWRRDRDTEAFF. The CDR3 DNA follows: TGTGCCTGGAGGCGGGACAGGGACACTGAAGCTTTCTTT.